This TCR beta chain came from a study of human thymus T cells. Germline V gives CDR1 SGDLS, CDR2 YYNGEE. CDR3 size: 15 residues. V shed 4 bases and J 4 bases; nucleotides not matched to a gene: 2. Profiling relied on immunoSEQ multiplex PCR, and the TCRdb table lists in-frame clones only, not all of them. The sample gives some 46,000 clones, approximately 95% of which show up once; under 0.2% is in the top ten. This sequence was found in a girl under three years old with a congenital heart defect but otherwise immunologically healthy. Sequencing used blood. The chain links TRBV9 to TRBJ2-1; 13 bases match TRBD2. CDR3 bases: TGTGCCAGCAGCCCGGGACTAGCGGGGTACAATGAGCAGTTCTTC. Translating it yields CASSPGLAGYNEQFF.